This TCR beta chain comes out of a study of blood T cell repertoires in COVID-19 (dated by TCRdb to 2019 to 2021). Turning to the overall study: Samples covering the acute and convalescent phases of COVID-19 were provided by collaborators in the United States, Italy and Spain. The prospective study material was composed of cDNA or gDNA derived from T cells, B-cell-depleted T cells, or PBMCs. Deeply sampled blood TCRbeta repertoires from subjects exposed to, actively infected with, or recovered from COVID-19 were included in the dataset. The repertoires were released in a freely available public database intended as a resource for research on the immune response to SARS-CoV-2. Samples came from the ongoing ImmuneRACE study (first 160 participants) plus 1,254 subjects from 6 global collaborators. Sample metadata almost always included a de-identified subject ID, COVID-19 status, age in years and sex. Where available, HLA class I and class II types were obtained from metadata supplied by the sample provider rather than from assay-based typing. Findings and caveats that apply to the study as a whole: How much clinical and demographic metadata was included differed by source and by participant, and the metadata was provided uncurated.

A remark on this clone: The antigen this receptor binds is unknown. Base qualities are not at hand, and no much larger clone is one base apart.

Each collaborating institution followed its own protocols to collect whole blood in K2EDTA tubes. Collaborator samples were shipped for TCRbeta analysis as frozen whole blood, isolated PBMCs, or DNA extracted from either sample type. CDR1 and CDR2, per the germline V gene, are SGHRS and YFSETQ. Including cysteine and phenylalanine, the CDR3 has 13 amino acids. Kept here is only the CDR3 DNA, which spans 39 bases and is read in frame from base 1. At the junction V is shortened by 4 bases and J by 11 bases, with 19 bases in between. The immunoSEQ Assay, a bias-controlled multiplex PCR, was used to amplify TCRbeta CDR3 regions from genomic DNA. Per the authors' processing: The number of nucleated cells in each sample was estimated by amplification of reference gene primers within the assay. Sequence reads were collapsed and filtered to measure the absolute abundance of every unique TCRbeta CDR3 rearrangement. For each sample, productive Simpson clonality was calculated by taking the square root of Simpson's diversity index across productive rearrangements. Imported from immuneACCESS, the table was reduced by TCRdb to in-frame sequences with V and J called. These copies leave out some clones; in studies compared against another copy, an unresolved V gene accounts for under half, and the cause of the remainder is not known. V and J calls plus clone size are reproduced from that table; the DNA served to infer D and trimming. Recorded for this sample are 65,000 to 80,000 clones; more than 70% of them occurred a single time. Of the sample, approximately 3% falls within the top ten clones.

This sequence originates from a man between 65 and 80 years old with active or convalescent COVID-19. The sequenced sample consisted of peripheral blood. This receptor chain uses TRBV5-1 and TRBJ2-7; matching of 5 bases hints at TRBD2 as the D gene. CDR3 protein: CASSPGEGAREYF. The sequence in DNA is TGCGCCAGCAGCCCGGGTGAGGGCGCCCGGGAGTACTTC.